A selection of T cell receptor beta chains follows, all from one sample in a study of T cells in Graves' hyperthyroidism and ophthalmopathy. TCRdb passed the multiplex PCR reads through MiXCR, listing each CDR3 protein once. Among approximately 400,000 distinct CDR3 sequences, under 20% were seen once, and the ten largest hold 3.7%. Sequencing was done on a sample of blood. Receptors were obtained from a woman under 30 with Graves' hyperthyroidism. Both conserved end residues are part of each CDR3. D genes are given only for firm matches. Only part of the rows carry a size: once, few, many, or a class if the clone is expanded.

-	TRBV4-2	TRBD1	TRBJ2-2	CASSQDPGGRGGELFF	TGTGCCAGCAGCCAAGATCCAGGGGGCCGAGGCGGGGAGCTGTTTTTT
-	TRBV5-1	-	TRBJ1-1	CASSHPSGSGSDTEAFF	TGCGCCAGCAGCCACCCATCGGGGTCAGGGTCGGACACTGAAGCTTTCTTT
-	TRBV6-5	TRBD1	TRBJ2-5	CASSQTQGAQYF	TGTGCCAGCAGCCAAACGCAGGGGGCTCAATACTTC
many	TRBV28	-	TRBJ1-1	CATERSSEAFF	TGTGCCACGGAAAGGAGCTCTGAAGCTTTCTTT
many	TRBV24-1	TRBD1	TRBJ2-6	CATSDLKDRGTGANVLTF	TGTGCCACCAGTGATTTAAAAGACAGGGGGACTGGGGCCAACGTCCTGACTTTC
many	TRBV20-1	-	TRBJ2-7	CSARIYEQYF	TGCAGTGCTAGGATATACGAGCAGTACTTC
many	TRBV28	-	TRBJ2-5	CASRPRQETQYF	TGTGCCAGCAGGCCCCGACAAGAGACCCAGTACTTC
-	TRBV7-9	-	TRBJ1-4	CASSLEGAREKLFF	TGTGCCAGCAGCTTAGAAGGGGCTCGGGAAAAACTGTTTTTT
many	TRBV20-1	-	TRBJ2-7	CSALTALDWYEQYF	TGCAGTGCCCTAACCGCCCTTGACTGGTACGAGCAGTACTTC
many	TRBV29-1	-	TRBJ1-2	CTAGIFGGRDSGNGYTF	TGCACCGCCGGGATTTTCGGAGGAAGAGATTCGGGGAATGGCTACACCTTC
many	TRBV27	-	TRBJ1-1	CASSLGGENTEAFF	TGTGCCAGCAGTTTGGGGGGCGAGAACACTGAAGCTTTCTTT